This T cell receptor beta chain is from a study of technical replicates of blood from a handful of donors. Germline loops: CDR1 PRHDT, CDR2 FYEKMQ (reference sequence). The CDR3 runs to 18 residues. Trimming at V came to 5 bases and at J to 3 bases, leaving 13 bases not matched to a gene. Assay: immunoSEQ multiplex PCR; the TCRdb copy retains only in-frame clones and omits some. In the table there are under 85,000 clones, around 96% of which are singletons. Material: T cells isolated from PBMCs. The V call is TRBV13, the J call TRBJ2-1; the match to TRBD2 covers 10 bases. This receptor was obtained from a human donor in good health. The CDR3 DNA sequence: TGTGCCAGCAGCCCCCAATCGCCTAGCGGGAGCATCTACAATGAGCAGTTCTTC. Amino acid sequence: CASSPQSPSGSIYNEQFF.